This T cell receptor (beta chain) was retrieved from a study of human T cells and chemical hapten exposure. Per the germline V gene, CDR1 is MGHRA and CDR2 is YSYEKL. The CDR3 extends over 19 amino acids. With V trimmed by 1 base and J by 2 bases, 15 bases remained unmatched. Time point noted: pre-sensitization, week 0. The treatment was: therapeutic diphenylcyclopropenone sensitization with weekly scalp DPC. This clonotype was detected many times. TCRdb used MiXCR to reprocess the RACE reads, holding one entry per CDR3 protein. The repertoire consists of around 260,000 distinct CDR3 sequences, with 8.6% occurring once and the leading ten covering 2% to 3%.

The clonotype originates from a woman aged 40-49 years with alopecia areata. Some clones in this sample may be carry-over from other donors' samples. V and J are TRBV4-1 and TRBJ2-3, with 7 bases identical to TRBD2. This sample comprised whole blood, obtained in connection with sensitization to the hapten diphenylcyclopropenone (DPC). In DNA form, the CDR3 reads TGCGCCAGCAGCCAAGTCCTGAGGCGGGAGAGGAAACACACAGATACGCAGTATTTT. Its protein is CASSQVLRRERKHTDTQYF.